Listed here are 17 T cell receptor beta chains from one sample, sequenced in a study of beta chain features in type 1 diabetes. As every portion of the isolated RNA was reverse transcribed, the sequencing read expressed TCRB transcripts. The method was immunoSEQ multiplex PCR; TCRdb's version includes in-frame clones alone and lacks a portion of them. The profile shows some 410,000 clones, approximately 14% of them singletons. Specimen: naive CD4+ T cells from blood. These receptors were taken from a man aged 25-40 years in good health.

This clone turned up a few times. The V and J genes are TRBV18 and TRBJ2-5, with D perhaps matching TRBD2 (5 bases). The CDR3 has 12 residues. Germline V lookup: CDR1 KGHSH, CDR2 LQKENI. V lost 6 bases and J 9 bases, leaving 14 bases between the germline ends. The CDR3 coding sequence is TGTGCCAGCTCCCCAAGAGAGGAGGCCCAGTACTTC. Translated: CASSPREEAQYF.

In this sample, this clone turned up a few times. The chain uses TRBV10-3 and TRBJ1-2; D possibly corresponds to TRBD1 (6 bases). Trimming took off 6 bases at V and 8 bases at J, with 16 bases between the two ends. The CDR3 extends over 13 amino acids. Per germline, CDR1 ENHRY and CDR2 SYGVKD. This CDR3 reads CAIRKQGVEGYTF. DNA of the CDR3: TGTGCCATCAGGAAACAGGGTGTCGAAGGCTACACCTTC.

V is TRBV7-9 and J is TRBJ1-2; D remains ambiguous. Germline V gene data show CDR1 as SEHNR and CDR2 as FQNEAQ (reference sequence). The CDR3 consists of 16 residues. Trimming left V 2 bases short and J 3 bases short, with 16 bases between. The CDR3 nucleotides read TGTGCCAGCAGCTTAATGATAAGGTTGCCTCACTATGGCTACACCTTC. Encoded protein: CASSLMIRLPHYGYTF.

The chain recombines TRBV13 with TRBJ2-1; D gene ambiguous. V lost 0 bases to trimming and J lost 8 bases, with 20 bases between them. Germline CDR1 reads PRHDT; CDR2 reads FYEKMQ (reference sequence). The CDR3 contains 17 residues. The CDR3 reads CASSLGGPDKPLDEQFF. The CDR3 coding sequence is TGTGCCAGCAGCTTAGGCGGACCCGACAAACCTTTAGATGAGCAGTTCTTC.

This clone was found a few times. The rearrangement links TRBV18 to TRBJ2-5, with no clear D. Trimming removed 3 bases at V and 5 bases at J, with 4 bases between. This CDR3 has 11 amino acids. The germline CDR1 and CDR2 sequences are KGHSH and LQKENI. The CDR3 here is CASSPDETQYF. The CDR3, as DNA: TGTGCCAGCTCACCGGATGAGACCCAGTACTTC.

The chain uses TRBV27 and TRBJ2-1, with D unresolved. V lost 3 bases and J lost 1, with 7 bases in between. CDR1 and CDR2 (germline): MNHEY, SMNVEV (reference sequence). This CDR3 has 14 amino acids. The CDR3 is CASSFQPSYNEQFF. The CDR3 DNA reads TGTGCCAGCAGTTTTCAGCCTTCCTACAATGAGCAGTTCTTC.

CDR3: CASSQDRDAPQHF. The CDR3 DNA reads as TGCGCCAGCAGCCAAGATCGGGACGCGCCCCAGCATTTT. This chain connects TRBV4-3 to TRBJ1-5, with a weak D call TRBD1 (5 bases). The germline V gene encodes CDR1 LGHNA and CDR2 YSLEER. There are 13 residues in the CDR3. V lost 0 bases and J lost 9, with 9 bases in between.

The chain is built from TRBV4-2 and TRBJ2-5; D is unclear. Germline V gives CDR1 LGHNA, CDR2 YNFKEQ. The CDR3 is 13 residues long. V was cut by 2 bases and J by 5 bases, with 9 bases left in between. The CDR3 DNA sequence: TGTGCCAGCAGCCAAAACCTTAAGGAGACCCAGTACTTC. Protein sequence: CASSQNLKETQYF.

The J gene is TRBJ2-1, the V gene TRBV6-6; tentatively, D is TRBD2 (5 bases). V lost 0 bases and J 5 bases, leaving 8 bases between the germline ends. The CDR3 consists of 14 residues. Germline V gives CDR1 MNHNY, CDR2 SVGAGI (reference sequence). In DNA, the CDR3 is TGTGCCAGCAGTTACTCGGGTAGCGACAATGAGCAGTTCTTC. This encodes CASSYSGSDNEQFF.

This chain connects TRBV10-3 to TRBJ1-2; 7 bases line up with TRBD1. Trimming cost V 0 bases and J 8 bases; bases outside gene matches: 9. Germline V gives CDR1 ENHRY, CDR2 SYGVKD. CDR3 size: 15 residues. The CDR3 DNA sequence: TGTGCCATCAGTGAGTCCCGGACAGGCGACGGGGGCTACACCTTC. Encoded protein: CAISESRTGDGGYTF.

This clone was picked up a small number of times. The chain is built from TRBV18 and TRBJ2-2; D ambiguous. Trimming took off 3 bases at V and 0 bases at J, with 8 bases between the two ends. The CDR3 runs 15 residues. Germline CDR1 reads KGHSH; CDR2 reads LQKENI. The CDR3 reads CASSPSRTNTGELFF. CDR3 sequence (DNA): TGTGCCAGCTCACCTAGCAGAACGAACACCGGGGAGCTGTTTTTT.

The chain carries TRBV7-9 and TRBJ2-1, with 13 bases matching TRBD2. Germline V gives CDR1 SEHNR, CDR2 FQNEAQ (reference sequence). The CDR3 is 17 residues long. Trimming removed 4 bases from V and 0 bases from J; junction bases left unmatched: 3. CDR3 loop: CASSSGLAGSSYNEQFF. CDR3 nucleotide sequence: TGTGCCAGCAGCTCGGGACTAGCGGGAAGCTCCTACAATGAGCAGTTCTTC.

The V and J genes are TRBV2 and TRBJ2-5; the D is unclear. Looked up from germline, CDR1 is SNHLY and CDR2 is FYNNEI. Trimming took off 3 bases at V and 3 bases at J, with 5 bases between the two ends. This CDR3 comprises 12 residues. CDR3 nucleotides: TGTGCCAGCAGTGATAGGAAAGAGACCCAGTACTTC. This gives the protein CASSDRKETQYF.

This clone was recorded a few times. The chain carries TRBV30 and TRBJ1-1, with D hard to call. CDR3 size: 12 residues. CDR1 GTSNPN and CDR2 SVGIG come from the germline V gene (reference sequence). V dropped 0 bases and J dropped 11 bases, with 13 bases sitting between them. The CDR3 bases are TGTGCCTGGAGTGTTAGAGGAAGTTGGGCTTTCTTT. Translating gives CAWSVRGSWAFF.

This chain joins TRBV14 and TRBJ1-2; unclear D gene. The CDR3 is 16 residues long. CDR1 and CDR2 (germline): SGHDN, FVKESK. Between the trimmed V and J ends, which lost 1 base and 4 bases, there was a span of 16 bases. CDR3 in DNA: TGTGCCAGCAGCCAAGGGTCAGCGTTACAGAGCTATGGCTACACCTTC. Translation: CASSQGSALQSYGYTF.

This clone has only a few counts. V and J are TRBV29-1 and TRBJ1-1; D not certain. From germline, CDR1 is SQVTM and CDR2 ANQGSEA. CDR3 length equals 15 residues. V was trimmed by 7 bases and J by 3 bases, leaving 21 bases between them. CDR3 bases: TGCAGCGCTTCAATCATGGAGGGTGGGCACACTGAAGCTTTCTTT. Protein sequence: CSASIMEGGHTEAFF.

This clone occurred a few times. The rearrangement links TRBV6-6 to TRBJ2-1; 8 positions agree with TRBD2. Germline V CDR1 and CDR2: MNHNY, SVGAGI (reference sequence). Trimming cost V 4 bases and J 13 bases; bases outside gene matches: 3. The CDR3 has 11 amino acids. The CDR3 protein is CASSWGTSQFF. The CDR3 coding sequence is TGTGCCAGCAGTTGGGGGACTAGTCAGTTCTTC.